This entry is about one T cell receptor (beta chain). Its antigen remains unknown. The data were obtained in a study of cytomegalovirus exposure and HLA in healthy donors. CDR1 and CDR2 from the germline V gene are SNHLY and FYNNEI. This CDR3 is built from 12 residues. V was shortened by 8 bases and J by 1 base, with 8 bases between the two germline ends. Findings of the study overall: Cytomegalovirus association was assigned to about 150 TCR beta chains. One cluster of highly shared sequence variants probably arose as a sequencing artifact. There were some public TCRs occurring in many donors, but most TCR sequences were rare.

Vbeta (60) and Jbeta (13) primers were used in the PCR. The assay was immunoSEQ multiplex PCR, and TCRdb's table has in-frame clones only and misses some. Its table records 130,000 or so clones. The sample taken for sequencing was PBMCs. The sequence was obtained from a woman between 18 and 29 years old in good health and CMV-seronegative. This chain links TRBV2 with TRBJ1-1, with D unclear. The CDR3 DNA reads as TGTGCCAGCGTTAGAACGAACACTGAAGCTTTCTTT. As protein: CASVRTNTEAFF.